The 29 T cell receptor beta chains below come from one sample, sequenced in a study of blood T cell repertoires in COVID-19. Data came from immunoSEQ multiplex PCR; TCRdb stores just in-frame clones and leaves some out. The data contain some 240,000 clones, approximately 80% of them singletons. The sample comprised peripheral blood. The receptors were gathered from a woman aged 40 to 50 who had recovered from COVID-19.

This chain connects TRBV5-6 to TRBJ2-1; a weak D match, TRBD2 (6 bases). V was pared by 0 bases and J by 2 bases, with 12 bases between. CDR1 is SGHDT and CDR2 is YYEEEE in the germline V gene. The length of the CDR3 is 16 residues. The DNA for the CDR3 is TGTGCCAGCAGCTTGGAGGCGGGGAATCCCTACAATGAGCAGTTCTTC. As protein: CASSLEAGNPYNEQFF.

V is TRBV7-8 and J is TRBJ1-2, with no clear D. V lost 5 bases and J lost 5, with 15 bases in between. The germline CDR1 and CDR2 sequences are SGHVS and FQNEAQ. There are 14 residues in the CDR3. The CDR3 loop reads CASSPTQDWYGYTF. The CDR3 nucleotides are TGTGCCAGCAGCCCAACCCAGGACTGGTATGGCTACACCTTC.

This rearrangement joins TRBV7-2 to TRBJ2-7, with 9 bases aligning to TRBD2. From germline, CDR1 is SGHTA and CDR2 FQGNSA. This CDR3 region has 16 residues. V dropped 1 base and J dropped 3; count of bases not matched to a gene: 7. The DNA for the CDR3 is TGTGCCAGCAGCTTAGGGAGCGGGGGGACCATCTACGAGCAGTACTTC. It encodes CASSLGSGGTIYEQYF.

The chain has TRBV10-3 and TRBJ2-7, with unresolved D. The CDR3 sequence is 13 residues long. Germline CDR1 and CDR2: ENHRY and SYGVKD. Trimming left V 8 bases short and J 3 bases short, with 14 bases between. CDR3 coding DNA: TGTGCCATCTCTAGAGAGAACCGCTACGAGCAGTACTTC. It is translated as CAISRENRYEQYF.

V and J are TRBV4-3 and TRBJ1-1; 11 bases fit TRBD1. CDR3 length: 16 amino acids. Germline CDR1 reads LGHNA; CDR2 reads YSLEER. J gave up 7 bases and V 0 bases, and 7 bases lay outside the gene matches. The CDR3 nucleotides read TGCGCCAGCAGCCAAGAGGTCTCCGGGACAGGGGGTGAAGCTTTCTTT. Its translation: CASSQEVSGTGGEAFF.

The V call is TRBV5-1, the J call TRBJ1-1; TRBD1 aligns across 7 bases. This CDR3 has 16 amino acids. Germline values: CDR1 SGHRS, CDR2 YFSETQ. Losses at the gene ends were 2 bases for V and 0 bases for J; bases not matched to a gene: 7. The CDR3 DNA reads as TGCGCCAGCAGCTTACTGGACAGGACCATGAACACTGAAGCTTTCTTT. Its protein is CASSLLDRTMNTEAFF. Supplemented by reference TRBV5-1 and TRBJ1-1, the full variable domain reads KAGVTQTPRYLIKTRGQQVTLSCSPISGHRSVSWYQQTPGQGLQFLFEYFSETQRNKGNFPGRFSGRQFSNSRSEMNVSTLELGDSALYLCASSLLDRTMNTEAFFGQGTRLTVV.

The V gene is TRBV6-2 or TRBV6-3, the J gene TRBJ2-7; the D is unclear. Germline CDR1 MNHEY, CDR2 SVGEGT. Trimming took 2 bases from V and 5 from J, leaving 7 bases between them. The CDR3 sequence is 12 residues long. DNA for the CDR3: TGTGCCAGCAGTTACGTGGGCCACGAGCAGTACTTC. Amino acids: CASSYVGHEQYF.

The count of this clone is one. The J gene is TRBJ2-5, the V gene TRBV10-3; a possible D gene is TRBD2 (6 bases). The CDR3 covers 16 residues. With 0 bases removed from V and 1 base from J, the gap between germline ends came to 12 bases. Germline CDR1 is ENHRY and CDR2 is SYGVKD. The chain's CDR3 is CAISESEGRIQETQYF. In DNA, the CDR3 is TGTGCCATCAGTGAGTCCGAGGGGAGGATCCAAGAGACCCAGTACTTC.

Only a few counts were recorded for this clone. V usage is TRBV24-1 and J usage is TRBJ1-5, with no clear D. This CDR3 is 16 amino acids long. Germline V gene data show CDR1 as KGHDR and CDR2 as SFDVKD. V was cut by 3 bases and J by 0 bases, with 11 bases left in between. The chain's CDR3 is CATSDGRLYSNQPQHF. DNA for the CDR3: TGTGCCACCAGTGATGGTAGATTATATAGCAATCAGCCCCAGCATTTT.

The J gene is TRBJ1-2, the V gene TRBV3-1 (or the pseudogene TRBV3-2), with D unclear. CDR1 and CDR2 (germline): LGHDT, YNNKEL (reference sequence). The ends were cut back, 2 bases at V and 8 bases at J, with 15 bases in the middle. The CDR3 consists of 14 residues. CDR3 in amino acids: CASSQNTARRGYTF. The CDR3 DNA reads TGTGCCAGCAGCCAAAATACGGCCAGGAGGGGCTACACCTTC.

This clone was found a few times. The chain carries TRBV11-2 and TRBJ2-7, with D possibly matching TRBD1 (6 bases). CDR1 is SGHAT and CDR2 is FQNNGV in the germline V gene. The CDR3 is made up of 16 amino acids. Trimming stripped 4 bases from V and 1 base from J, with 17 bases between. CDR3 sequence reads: CASSSLMIGQSYEQYF. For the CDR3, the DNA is TGTGCCAGCAGCTCCCTAATGATAGGACAGTCCTACGAGCAGTACTTC.

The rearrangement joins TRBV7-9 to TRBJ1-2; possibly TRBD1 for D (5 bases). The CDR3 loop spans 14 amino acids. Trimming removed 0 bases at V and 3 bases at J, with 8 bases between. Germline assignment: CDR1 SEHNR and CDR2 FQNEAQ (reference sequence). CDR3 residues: CASSLAGGDYGYTF. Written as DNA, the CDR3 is TGTGCCAGCAGCTTAGCGGGGGGTGACTATGGCTACACCTTC.

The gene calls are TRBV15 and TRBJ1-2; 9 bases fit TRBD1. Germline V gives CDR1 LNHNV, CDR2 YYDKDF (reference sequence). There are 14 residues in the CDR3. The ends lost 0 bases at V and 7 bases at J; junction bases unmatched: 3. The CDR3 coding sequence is TGTGCCACCAGCAGAGACCCGACAGGGGGTGGCTACACCTTC. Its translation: CATSRDPTGGGYTF.

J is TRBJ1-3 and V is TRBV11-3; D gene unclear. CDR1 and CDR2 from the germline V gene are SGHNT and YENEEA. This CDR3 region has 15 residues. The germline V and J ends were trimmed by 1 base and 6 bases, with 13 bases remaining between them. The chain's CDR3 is CASSLVVGGANTIYF. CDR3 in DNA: TGTGCCAGCAGCTTAGTGGTGGGAGGCGCAAACACCATATATTTT.

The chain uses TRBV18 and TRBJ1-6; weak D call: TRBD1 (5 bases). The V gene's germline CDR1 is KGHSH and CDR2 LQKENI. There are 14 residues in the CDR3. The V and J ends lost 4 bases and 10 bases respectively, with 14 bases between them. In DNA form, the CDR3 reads TGTGCCAGCTCACTCAGGGAGGGCTACTCACCCCTCCACTTT. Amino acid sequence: CASSLREGYSPLHF.

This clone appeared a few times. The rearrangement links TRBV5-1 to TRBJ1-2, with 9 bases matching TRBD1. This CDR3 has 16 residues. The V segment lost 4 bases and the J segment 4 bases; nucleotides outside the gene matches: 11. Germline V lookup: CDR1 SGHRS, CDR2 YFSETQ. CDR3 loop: CASSAGTGRRGYGYTF. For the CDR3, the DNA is TGCGCCAGCAGCGCTGGGACAGGGCGTCGCGGCTATGGCTACACCTTC.

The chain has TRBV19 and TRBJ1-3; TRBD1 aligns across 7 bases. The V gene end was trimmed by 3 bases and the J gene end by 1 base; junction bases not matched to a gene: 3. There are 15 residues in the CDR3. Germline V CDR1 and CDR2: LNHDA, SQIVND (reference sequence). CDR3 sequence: CASSITGESGNTIYF. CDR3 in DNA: TGTGCCAGTAGTATTACAGGGGAATCTGGAAACACCATATATTTT.

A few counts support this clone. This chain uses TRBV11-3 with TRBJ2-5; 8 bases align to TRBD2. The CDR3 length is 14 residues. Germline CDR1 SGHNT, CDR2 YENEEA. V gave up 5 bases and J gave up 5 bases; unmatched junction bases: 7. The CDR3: CASSTGGSRETQYF. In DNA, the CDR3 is TGTGCCAGCAGCACGGGGGGGTCCCGTGAGACCCAGTACTTC.

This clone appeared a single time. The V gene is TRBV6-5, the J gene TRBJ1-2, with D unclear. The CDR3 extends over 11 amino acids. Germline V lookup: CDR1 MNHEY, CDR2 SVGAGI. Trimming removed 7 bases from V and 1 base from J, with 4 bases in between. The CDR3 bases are TGTGCCAGCACGTTTAACTATGGCTACACCTTC. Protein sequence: CASTFNYGYTF.

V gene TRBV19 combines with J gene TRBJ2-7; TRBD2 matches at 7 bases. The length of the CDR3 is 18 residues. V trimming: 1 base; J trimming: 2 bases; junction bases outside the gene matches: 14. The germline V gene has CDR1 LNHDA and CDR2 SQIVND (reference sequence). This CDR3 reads CASSIAGYGGTQAYEQYF. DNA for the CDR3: TGTGCCAGTAGTATAGCAGGGTACGGGGGGACGCAAGCCTACGAGCAGTACTTC. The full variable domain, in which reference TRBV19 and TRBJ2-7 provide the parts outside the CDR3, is DGGITQSPKYLFRKEGQNVTLSCEQNLNHDAMYWYRQDPGQGLRLIYYSQIVNDFQKGDIAEGYSVSREKKESFPLTVTSAQKNPTAFYLCASSIAGYGGTQAYEQYFGPGTRLTVT.

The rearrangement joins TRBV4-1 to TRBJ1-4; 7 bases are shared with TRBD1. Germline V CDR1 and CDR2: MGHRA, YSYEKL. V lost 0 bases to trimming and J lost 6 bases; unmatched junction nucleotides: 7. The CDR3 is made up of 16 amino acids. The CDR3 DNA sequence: TGCGCCAGCAGCCAAGACTACAGGGGCGCGGATGAAAAACTGTTTTTT. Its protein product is CASSQDYRGADEKLFF.

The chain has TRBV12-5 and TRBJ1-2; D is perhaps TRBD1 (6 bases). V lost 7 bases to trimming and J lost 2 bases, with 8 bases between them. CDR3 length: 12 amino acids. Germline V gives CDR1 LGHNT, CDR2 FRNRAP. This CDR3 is CASAGTNYGYTF. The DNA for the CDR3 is TGTGCTAGTGCCGGGACAAACTATGGCTACACCTTC.

DNA for the CDR3: TGTGCCAGTAGTATCCCGGGACTAGCAGACACCGGGGAGCTGTTTTTT. Encoded protein: CASSIPGLADTGELFF. The chain uses TRBV19 and TRBJ2-2; 9 positions agree with TRBD2. Trimming took 3 bases from V and 3 from J; bases not matched to a gene: 5. Germline lookup yields CDR1 LNHDA and CDR2 SQIVND (reference sequence). The CDR3 sequence is 16 residues long.

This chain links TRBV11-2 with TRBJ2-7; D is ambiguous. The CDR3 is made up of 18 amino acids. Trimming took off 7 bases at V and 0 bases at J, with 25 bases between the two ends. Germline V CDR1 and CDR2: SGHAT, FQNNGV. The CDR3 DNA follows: TGTGCCAGCACCAACTCAACTGCCGGGTCTTATAGCTCCTACGAGCAGTACTTC. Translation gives CASTNSTAGSYSSYEQYF.

The CDR3 loop is CAAKRPLRTESGYTF. The DNA for the CDR3 is TGTGCCGCTAAGAGACCCCTACGGACAGAAAGTGGCTACACCTTC. The chain carries TRBV6-6 and TRBJ1-2, with TRBD1 as a possible D gene (6 bases). The CDR3 runs 15 residues. Trimming removed 11 bases from V and 7 bases from J, with 26 bases in between. CDR1 is MNHNY, CDR2 SVGAGI, per germline (reference sequence).

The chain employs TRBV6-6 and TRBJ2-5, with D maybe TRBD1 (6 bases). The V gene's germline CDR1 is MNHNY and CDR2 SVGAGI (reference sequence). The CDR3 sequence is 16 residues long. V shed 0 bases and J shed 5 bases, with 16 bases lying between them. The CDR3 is CASSYSVAWGQETQYF. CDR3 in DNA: TGTGCCAGCAGTTACTCGGTTGCCTGGGGGCAGGAGACCCAGTACTTC.

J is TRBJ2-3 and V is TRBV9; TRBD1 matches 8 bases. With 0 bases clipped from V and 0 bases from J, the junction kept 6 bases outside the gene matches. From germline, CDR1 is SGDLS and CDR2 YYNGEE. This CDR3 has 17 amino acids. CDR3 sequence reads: CASSVGWTGYSTDTQYF. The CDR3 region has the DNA TGTGCCAGCAGCGTAGGGTGGACAGGGTATAGCACAGATACGCAGTATTTT.

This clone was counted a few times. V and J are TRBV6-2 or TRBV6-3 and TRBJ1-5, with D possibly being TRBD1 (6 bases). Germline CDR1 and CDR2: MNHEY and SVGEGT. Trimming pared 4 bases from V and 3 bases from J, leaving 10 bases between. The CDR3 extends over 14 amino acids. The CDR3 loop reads CASSLGDTNQPQHF. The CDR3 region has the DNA TGTGCCAGCAGTTTAGGGGACACCAATCAGCCCCAGCATTTT.

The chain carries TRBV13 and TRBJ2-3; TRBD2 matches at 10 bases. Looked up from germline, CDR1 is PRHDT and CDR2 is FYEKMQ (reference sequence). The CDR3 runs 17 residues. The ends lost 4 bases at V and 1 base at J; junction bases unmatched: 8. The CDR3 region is CASSSQPGLAGTDTQYF. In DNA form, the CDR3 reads TGTGCCAGCAGCTCCCAACCAGGACTAGCGGGCACAGATACGCAGTATTTT.